The 19 T cell receptor beta chains in this list originate from one sample, sequenced in a study of blood T cells in healthy people across ages. Alongside a J-beta primer mix, a sample-barcoded 5' primer served in a second PCR lasting about 7 to 12 cycles. In TCRdb, the 5' RACE reads were re-called with MiXCR into one record per CDR3 protein. The sample records 500,000 to 550,000 distinct CDR3 sequences, approximately 25% being singletons. These data also featured in a second study, about T cells of mothers and their children.

Sequencing was carried out using blood. Receptor source: a boy between 5 and 17 years old in good health.

For this clonotype: Because the CDR3 is missing its conserved closing phenylalanine or tryptophan, this is likely a read error. The CDR3 protein is CQGRTSGGVTHNEQFC. The CDR3 nucleotides read TGTCAGGGCCGGACTAGCGGGGGGGTGACCCACAATGAGCAGTTCTGC. The chain couples TRBV28 to TRBJ2-1; 15 bases are a match to TRBD2. The CDR3 extends over 16 amino acids. Germline CDR1 reads MDHEN; CDR2 reads SYDVKM.

V usage is TRBV28 and J usage is TRBJ1-1, with D possibly TRBD1 on 6 matching bases. Looked up from germline, CDR1 is MDHEN and CDR2 is SYDVKM. V was shortened by 3 bases and J by 0 bases, with 11 bases between the two germline ends. The CDR3 sequence is 15 residues long. The CDR3 DNA is TGTGCCAGCAGTTTCCCGACAGGAATGAACACTGAAGCTTTCTTT. Translating gives CASSFPTGMNTEAFF.

This clonotype showed up just a few times. The rearrangement joins TRBV29-1 to TRBJ1-1, with a possible D match to TRBD1 (6 bases). V gave up 2 bases and J gave up 10 bases, with 17 bases separating them. Per the germline V gene, CDR1 is SQVTM and CDR2 is ANQGSEA. CDR3 length equals 13 residues. CDR3 in amino acids: CSVESGQKDVAFF. Here the CDR3 DNA reads TGCAGCGTTGAATCCGGACAGAAGGACGTAGCTTTCTTT. The variable domain in full, with the rest retrieved from reference TRBV29-1 and TRBJ1-1, is SAVISQKPSRDICQRGTSLTIQCQVDSQVTMMFWYRQQPGQSLTLIATANQGSEATYESGFVIDKFPISRPNLTFSTLTVSNMSPEDSSIYLCSVESGQKDVAFFGQGTRLTVV.

The rearrangement links TRBV7-9 to TRBJ1-4; D not certain. The germline gives CDR1 SEHNR, CDR2 FQNEAQ (reference sequence). The CDR3 is 15 residues long. V lost 0 bases to trimming and J lost 10 bases, with 15 bases between them. The CDR3 is CASSLALREEGKLFF. DNA of the CDR3: TGTGCCAGCAGCTTAGCGCTTCGGGAGGAGGGAAAACTGTTTTTT.

The V call is TRBV6-1, the J call TRBJ2-7, with 11 bases identical to TRBD1. Losses at the gene ends were 8 bases for V and 3 bases for J; bases not matched to a gene: 6. The length of the CDR3 is 14 residues. The germline gives CDR1 MNHNS, CDR2 SASEGT. The CDR3 DNA sequence: TGTGCCAGCTACCCGGGACAGGGGGGCTACGAGCAGTACTTC. Amino acids: CASYPGQGGYEQYF.

This clonotype showed up just a few times. CDR3 bases: TGCAGTGCTAGACGACACAACTACGAGCAGTACTTC. This translates into CSARRHNYEQYF. The rearrangement links TRBV20-1 to TRBJ2-7; D call uncertain. Germline V CDR1 and CDR2: DFQATT, SNEGSKA (reference sequence). The V and J ends lost 2 bases and 3 bases respectively, with 8 bases between them. The CDR3 extends over 12 amino acids.

The J gene is TRBJ2-5, the V gene TRBV11-2; no clear D gene. Germline V CDR1 and CDR2: SGHAT, FQNNGV. There are 13 residues in the CDR3. The ends were cut back, 3 bases at V and 7 bases at J, with 12 bases in the middle. The CDR3, as DNA: TGTGCCAGCAGCTTTTCCGAAGGGTGGACCCAGTACTTC. This codes for CASSFSEGWTQYF. The variable domain in full, completed from reference TRBV11-2 and TRBJ2-5, reads EAGVAQSPRYKIIEKRQSVAFWCNPISGHATLYWYQQILGQGPKLLIQFQNNGVVDDSQLPKDRFSAERLKGVDSTLKIQPAKLEDSAVYLCASSFSEGWTQYFGPGTRLLVL.

This clonotype was recorded a few times. The chain has TRBV13 and TRBJ1-2, with D unclear. This CDR3 is 14 amino acids long. The germline V gene has CDR1 PRHDT and CDR2 FYEKMQ (reference sequence). Trimming removed 3 bases from V and 4 bases from J, with 12 bases in between. This CDR3 is CASSFVGFSYGYTF. The CDR3, as DNA: TGTGCCAGCAGCTTTGTGGGGTTTAGCTATGGCTACACCTTC.

The chain joins TRBV7-9 to TRBJ2-2, with 10 nucleotides matching TRBD2. This CDR3 spans 17 amino acids. V dropped 5 bases and J dropped 5; count of bases not matched to a gene: 11. CDR1 is SEHNR, CDR2 FQNEAQ, per germline (reference sequence). CDR3 DNA: TGTGCCAGCAGCACTCATGGGCTAGCGGGAGAAACCGGGGAGCTGTTTTTT. Protein sequence: CASSTHGLAGETGELFF.

This clonotype was seen once. This rearrangement joins TRBV6-1 to TRBJ2-3; D not resolved. Germline values: CDR1 MNHNS, CDR2 SASEGT. The CDR3 runs to 14 residues. V lost 1 base and J lost 5, with 10 bases in between. The CDR3 bases are TGTGCCAGCAGTGAAGACTACCTGAGAGATACGCAGTATTTT. This translates into CASSEDYLRDTQYF.

This rearrangement joins TRBV28 to TRBJ1-4; a possible D gene is TRBD1 (5 bases). The CDR3 is 16 amino acids. The germline V gene has CDR1 MDHEN and CDR2 SYDVKM. V was trimmed by 5 bases and J by 0 bases, leaving 13 bases between them. In nucleotides, the CDR3 is TGTGCCAGCAGTATGACAGAAAGTACAACTAATGAAAAACTGTTTTTT. This gives the protein CASSMTESTTNEKLFF.

This clonotype has only a few counts. This sequence joins TRBV6-5 and TRBJ2-6, with a weak D call TRBD2 (6 bases). The germline V gene encodes CDR1 MNHEY and CDR2 SVGAGI. The CDR3 is made up of 14 amino acids. V lost 8 bases and J 2 bases, leaving 10 bases between the germline ends. This chain's CDR3 is CASGWGAGANVLTF. The DNA of the CDR3 is TGTGCCAGCGGATGGGGGGCTGGGGCCAACGTCCTGACTTTC.

This clonotype was recorded a few times. The J gene is TRBJ1-2, the V gene TRBV15, with D unclear. The CDR3 is 15 amino acids. The V and J ends lost 1 base and 4 bases respectively, with 13 bases between them. Germline V CDR1 and CDR2: LNHNV, YYDKDF (reference sequence). This CDR3 reads CATSRVISEAYGYTF. The CDR3 nucleotides are TGTGCCACCAGCAGAGTCATATCTGAGGCCTATGGCTACACCTTC. Full variable domain (missing parts from reference TRBV15 and TRBJ1-2): DAMVIQNPRYQVTQFGKPVTLSCSQTLNHNVMYWYQQKSSQAPKLLFHYYDKDFNNEADTPDNFQSRRPNTSFCFLDIRSPGLGDTAMYLCATSRVISEAYGYTFGSGTRLTVV.

The chain couples TRBV6-5 to TRBJ2-2; 13 bases map to TRBD2. J gave up 5 bases and V 5 bases, and 8 bases lay outside the gene matches. Germline CDR1 reads MNHEY; CDR2 reads SVGAGI. CDR3 length equals 17 residues. The CDR3 nucleotides read TGTGCCAGCAGTGTACTAGCGGGAGGGCCGGGAACCGGGGAGCTGTTTTTT. Translated: CASSVLAGGPGTGELFF.

The chain links TRBV28 to TRBJ1-4, with D perhaps matching TRBD1 (6 bases). Deletions cut 8 bases from V and 5 bases from J, with 15 bases between. The CDR3 is made up of 14 amino acids. Germline V gene sequence: CDR1 MDHEN, CDR2 SYDVKM. For the CDR3, the DNA is TGTGCCAGCTCTAATGGACAGATAAATGAAAAACTGTTTTTT. As protein: CASSNGQINEKLFF.

This clonotype was detected only once. The chain recombines TRBV28 with TRBJ2-7; TRBD2 matches at 9 bases. Germline V gene data show CDR1 as MDHEN and CDR2 as SYDVKM. CDR3 size: 15 residues. J lost 3 bases, V lost 6 bases, and 9 bases had no gene match. As DNA, the CDR3 is TGTGCCAGCAGCGGGCTAGCGGGATCGCGCTACGAGCAGTACTTC. Its protein is CASSGLAGSRYEQYF.

This clonotype showed up just a few times. The V gene is TRBV28, the J gene TRBJ2-5; perhaps TRBD2 as D (6 bases). The length of the CDR3 is 14 residues. The germline gives CDR1 MDHEN, CDR2 SYDVKM. The germline V and J ends were trimmed by 3 bases and 4 bases, with 12 bases remaining between them. The CDR3 sequence: CASSLTGEGETQYF. The CDR3 DNA follows: TGTGCCAGCAGTTTGACGGGGGAAGGAGAGACCCAGTACTTC.

V gene TRBV7-8 combines with J gene TRBJ2-7; 9 bases match TRBD1. V shed 4 bases and J 6 bases; nucleotides not matched to a gene: 13. This CDR3 is built from 16 residues. Germline CDR1 is SGHVS and CDR2 is FQNEAQ. CDR3 nucleotides: TGTGCCAGCAGCTCCCCTACGGGACAGGGAACCTCCGAGCAGTACTTC. It yields the protein CASSSPTGQGTSEQYF.

The gene calls are TRBV6-1 and TRBJ2-3; D gene ambiguous. The ends were cut back, 7 bases at V and 3 bases at J, with 20 bases in the middle. The CDR3 loop spans 16 amino acids. Germline CDR1 reads MNHNS; CDR2 reads SASEGT. The CDR3 here is CASTDRGYTLTDTQYF. The CDR3 bases are TGTGCCAGCACCGACCGAGGCTATACGCTAACAGATACGCAGTATTTT.